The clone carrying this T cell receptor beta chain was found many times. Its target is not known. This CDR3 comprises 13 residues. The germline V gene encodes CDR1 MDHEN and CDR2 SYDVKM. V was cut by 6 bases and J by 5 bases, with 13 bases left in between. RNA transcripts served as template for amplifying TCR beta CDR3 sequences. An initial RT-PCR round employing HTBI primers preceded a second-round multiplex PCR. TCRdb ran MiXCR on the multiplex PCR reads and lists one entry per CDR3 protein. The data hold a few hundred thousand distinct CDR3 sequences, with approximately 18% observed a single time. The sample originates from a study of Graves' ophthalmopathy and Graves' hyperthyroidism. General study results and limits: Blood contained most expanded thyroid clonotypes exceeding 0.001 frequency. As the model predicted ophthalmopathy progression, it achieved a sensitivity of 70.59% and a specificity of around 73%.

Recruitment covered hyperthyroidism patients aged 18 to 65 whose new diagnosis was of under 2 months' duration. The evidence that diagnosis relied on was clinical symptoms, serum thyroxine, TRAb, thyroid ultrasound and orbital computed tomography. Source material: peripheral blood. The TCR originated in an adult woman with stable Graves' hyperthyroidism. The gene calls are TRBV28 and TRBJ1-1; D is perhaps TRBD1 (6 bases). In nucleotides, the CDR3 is TGTGCCAGCAGAGGGCAGGGGCCAACTGAAGCTTTCTTT. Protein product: CASRGQGPTEAFF.